This entry lists 20 T cell receptor beta chains sequenced from one sample in a study of cytomegalovirus exposure and HLA in healthy donors. Primers: 60 Vbeta forward and 13 Jbeta reverse. Generated by immunoSEQ multiplex PCR, the TCRdb table keeps only in-frame clones and is missing some. The sample lists 150,000 to 200,000 clones, approximately 83% occurring once. Sequencing was done on a sample of PBMCs. These receptors were obtained from a man aged 18 to 29 in good health and CMV-seropositive.

The genes are TRBV13 and TRBJ2-5, with D unclear. The CDR3 length is 12 residues. Germline CDR1 PRHDT, CDR2 FYEKMQ (reference sequence). With 0 bases removed from V and 5 bases from J, the gap between germline ends came to 4 bases. The CDR3 bases are TGTGCCAGCAGCTTAGGCTCTGAGACCCAGTACTTC. Translated: CASSLGSETQYF.

V and J are TRBV4-3 and TRBJ2-4; weak D call: TRBD1 (6 bases). The CDR3 is made up of 16 amino acids. V dropped 0 bases and J dropped 8 bases, with 17 bases sitting between them. Germline CDR1 and CDR2: LGHNA and YSLEER. CDR3 amino acids: CASSQDFRQVNDIQYF. The CDR3 DNA reads TGCGCCAGCAGCCAAGATTTTAGACAGGTCAATGACATTCAGTACTTC.

The gene calls are TRBV6-6 and TRBJ2-5, with D perhaps TRBD2 (7 bases). Gene TRBJ2-7 matches the end of the DNA better, so the J call may be wrong. CDR1 and CDR2 from the germline V gene are MNHNY and SVGAGI (reference sequence). CDR3 size: 14 residues. The CDR3 bases are TGTGCCAGCAGTTACTCGGGGGGGCCCTACGAGCAGTACTTC. It is translated as CASSYSGGPYEQYF.

CDR3 residues: CASSEDRGMYNEQFF. CDR3 bases: TGTGCCAGCAGTGAAGACAGGGGGATGTACAATGAGCAGTTCTTC. This chain uses TRBV2 with TRBJ2-1, with 8 bases aligning to TRBD1. CDR3 length: 15 amino acids. Losses at the gene ends were 1 base for V and 4 bases for J; bases not matched to a gene: 3. Germline V lookup: CDR1 SNHLY, CDR2 FYNNEI.

V and J are TRBV5-6 and TRBJ2-7; 12 bases agree with TRBD2. V gave up 4 bases and J gave up 2 bases; unmatched junction bases: 10. The germline CDR1 and CDR2 sequences are SGHDT and YYEEEE. The CDR3 length is 17 residues. The CDR3 coding sequence is TGTGCCAGCAGCAAACTAGCGGGGGGCCCTAAAACCTACGAGCAGTACTTC. Translated: CASSKLAGGPKTYEQYF.

The chain is built from TRBV7-9 and TRBJ1-1; 9 nucleotides match TRBD1. This CDR3 comprises 16 residues. Unmatched junction bases numbered 10, after V lost 5 bases and J lost 3 bases. CDR1 SEHNR and CDR2 FQNEAQ come from the germline V gene (reference sequence). The CDR3 sequence: CASSPHRGQVDTEAFF. In DNA, the CDR3 is TGTGCCAGCAGCCCGCACAGGGGGCAAGTGGACACTGAAGCTTTCTTT. The full variable domain, rest sourced from reference TRBV7-9 and TRBJ1-1, is DTGVSQNPRHKITKRGQNVTFRCDPISEHNRLYWYRQTLGQGPEFLTYFQNEAQLEKSRLLSDRFSAERPKGSFSTLEIQRTEQGDSAMYLCASSPHRGQVDTEAFFGQGTRLTVV.

This chain uses TRBV20-1 with TRBJ2-1, with D possibly TRBD1 on 6 matching bases. The CDR3 has 11 amino acids. Germline V lookup: CDR1 DFQATT, CDR2 SNEGSKA (reference sequence). Deletions cut 5 bases from V and 8 bases from J, with 10 bases between. CDR3 nucleotide sequence: TGCAGTGCTTACAGGGTCGATGAGCAGTTCTTC. This sequence encodes CSAYRVDEQFF.

The chain links TRBV19 to TRBJ2-5; D call uncertain. Deletions cut 2 bases from V and 5 bases from J, with 15 bases between. CDR1 LNHDA and CDR2 SQIVND come from the germline V gene (reference sequence). There are 15 residues in the CDR3. CDR3 sequence reads: CASSIRVIGRETQYF. In DNA, the CDR3 is TGTGCCAGTAGTATACGGGTCATCGGTAGGGAGACCCAGTACTTC.

This sequence joins TRBV14 and TRBJ2-2; 7 bases match TRBD1. The CDR3 covers 16 residues. Germline CDR1 SGHDN, CDR2 FVKESK. V lost 4 bases and J lost 4; bases outside the gene matches: 9. Here the CDR3 DNA reads TGTGCCAGCAGCCGCTATACAGGGGATGTCACCGGGGAGCTGTTTTTT. It translates to CASSRYTGDVTGELFF. The full variable domain, completed using reference TRBV14 and TRBJ2-2, is EAGVTQFPSHSVIEKGQTVTLRCDPISGHDNLYWYRRVMGKEIKFLLHFVKESKQDESGMPNNRFLAERTGGTYSTLKVQPAELEDSGVYFCASSRYTGDVTGELFFGEGSRLTVL.

The chain joins TRBV14 to TRBJ2-3; possibly TRBD1 for D (6 bases). The CDR3 contains 12 residues. The germline V gene has CDR1 SGHDN and CDR2 FVKESK. V lost 5 bases to trimming and J lost 9 bases, with 12 bases between them. The CDR3 bases are TGTGCCAGCAGCGCCTCAGGGGCGACGCAGTATTTT. It specifies CASSASGATQYF.

V usage is TRBV7-2 and J usage is TRBJ1-2; TRBD1 aligns across 7 bases. The junction had 5 bases not matched to a gene; V was cut back by 5 bases and J by 5 bases. The CDR3 runs 13 residues. CDR1 is SGHTA and CDR2 is FQGNSA in the germline V gene. In DNA form, the CDR3 reads TGTGCCAGCAGCGTCCGGGACAGTTATGGCTACACCTTC. Translating gives CASSVRDSYGYTF.

The chain is built from TRBV13 and TRBJ1-1; D perhaps matches TRBD1 (5 bases). V lost 3 bases and J 1 base, leaving 15 bases between the germline ends. CDR1 PRHDT and CDR2 FYEKMQ come from the germline V gene (reference sequence). This CDR3 is built from 16 residues. CDR3 nucleotide sequence: TGTGCCAGCAGCTTCGGGAGGGGTAAACGGAACACTGAAGCTTTCTTT. Its translation: CASSFGRGKRNTEAFF.

Remarks on this clone: This sequence is one base from a far larger clone and is likely a read error. J is TRBJ2-7 and V is TRBV19; TRBD1 matches at 11 bases. Germline-derived CDR1 and CDR2 are LNHDA and SQIVND (reference sequence). CDR3 size: 14 residues. Unmatched junction bases numbered 3, after V lost 5 bases and J lost 3 bases. The CDR3, as DNA: TGTGCCAGTAGTGCCGGGACAGGGGGCTACGAGCAGTACTTC. This codes for CASSAGTGGYEQYF.

V is TRBV5-1 and J is TRBJ2-3; no firm D call. Trimming cost V 0 bases and J 5 bases, with 7 bases left between them. Germline CDR1 SGHRS, CDR2 YFSETQ. CDR3 length: 13 residues. DNA of the CDR3: TGCGCCAGCAGCTTGGCGGCAGGAGATACGCAGTATTTT. Translating it yields CASSLAAGDTQYF. Variable domain in full (rest from reference TRBV5-1 and TRBJ2-3): KAGVTQTPRYLIKTRGQQVTLSCSPISGHRSVSWYQQTPGQGLQFLFEYFSETQRNKGNFPGRFSGRQFSNSRSEMNVSTLELGDSALYLCASSLAAGDTQYFGPGTRLTVL.

The chain employs TRBV2 and TRBJ2-5; 12 nucleotides match TRBD1. The J call may be wrong; the DNA end is better matched by TRBJ2-7. This CDR3 is 13 amino acids long. Germline loops: CDR1 SNHLY, CDR2 FYNNEI. The CDR3 sequence is CASRGTGGIEQYF. The CDR3 nucleotides are TGTGCCAGCAGAGGGACAGGGGGCATCGAGCAGTACTTC.

V usage is TRBV30 and J usage is TRBJ1-5; weak D call: TRBD1 (6 bases). The CDR3 totals 14 residues. V dropped 2 bases and J dropped 4 bases, with 12 bases sitting between them. CDR1 GTSNPN and CDR2 SVGIG come from the germline V gene (reference sequence). CDR3 bases: TGTGCCTGGAGTAGGCAGGGGCTAAATCAGCCCCAGCATTTT. It translates to CAWSRQGLNQPQHF.

The chain joins TRBV5-1 to TRBJ1-6; D is unclear. The germline V and J ends were trimmed by 4 bases and 8 bases, with 13 bases remaining between them. This CDR3 has 14 amino acids. CDR1 SGHRS and CDR2 YFSETQ come from the germline V gene. The CDR3 DNA follows: TGCGCCAGCAGCCCGAGGGCCGGGTATTCACCCCTCCACTTT. This gives the protein CASSPRAGYSPLHF.

The rearrangement joins TRBV11-2 to TRBJ2-1, with a tentative D call TRBD2 (5 bases). CDR3 length: 15 amino acids. Germline values: CDR1 SGHAT, CDR2 FQNNGV. Deletions cut 4 bases from V and 10 bases from J, with 20 bases between. The chain's CDR3 is CASSSPSGARGEQFF. In nucleotides, the CDR3 is TGTGCCAGCAGCTCCCCCTCGGGTGCCCGCGGGGAGCAGTTCTTC.

V gene TRBV9 combines with J gene TRBJ2-1; D possibly corresponds to TRBD1 (5 bases). The length of the CDR3 is 13 residues. Germline loops: CDR1 SGDLS, CDR2 YYNGEE. The V and J ends lost 0 bases and 10 bases respectively, with 11 bases between them. The CDR3 spells CASSVAPRTEQFF. CDR3 coding DNA: TGTGCCAGCAGCGTAGCTCCTCGGACAGAGCAGTTCTTC. Supplemented by reference TRBV9 and TRBJ2-1, the full variable domain reads DSGVTQTPKHLITATGQRVTLRCSPRSGDLSVYWYQQSLDQGLQFLIQYYNGEERAKGNILERFSAQQFPDLHSELNLSSLELGDSALYFCASSVAPRTEQFFGPGTRLTVL.

The chain links TRBV6-5 to TRBJ2-7, with 8 bases identical to TRBD2. The length of the CDR3 is 14 residues. Germline lookup yields CDR1 MNHEY and CDR2 SVGAGI. V was pared by 5 bases and J by 6 bases, with 9 bases of the junction left unmatched. The CDR3 DNA follows: TGTGCCAGCAGTAAGGGACTAGAGCTGAGCGAGCAGTACTTC. Translation gives CASSKGLELSEQYF.